Listed below are T cell receptor beta chains from one sample, sequenced in a study of shared T cell receptors in the human thymus. Libraries were prepared by immunoSEQ multiplex PCR; TCRdb keeps only in-frame clonotypes and omits some of them. The sample has 540,000 or so clones, roughly 74% seen once. A further study also used this sample, focusing on human thymus T cells.

Source material: thymocytes. The receptors derive from a boy less than two years old with a congenital heart defect. The CDR3 runs from the conserved cysteine through the conserved F or W. The D gene is left open where the match is weak. Part of the rows lack a size; the others show once, few, many or a class for expanded clones.

j_gene,len,v_gene,abundance,d_gene,CDR3aa,CDR3nt
TRBJ2-7,18,TRBV11-2,NA,TRBD2,CASSLDRASGASSYEQYF,TGTGCCAGCAGCTTAGATCGGGCTAGCGGGGCCAGCTCCTACGAGCAGTACTTC
TRBJ2-7,12,TRBV15,NA,NA,CATSTGGHEQYF,TGTGCCACCAGCACCGGCGGCCACGAGCAGTACTTC
TRBJ2-7,13,TRBV6-1,NA,NA,CASTEGVPYEQYF,TGTGCCAGCACCGAAGGGGTACCCTACGAGCAGTACTTC
TRBJ2-3,17,TRBV5-1,NA,NA,CASSWGRGQYPTDTQYF,TGCGCCAGCAGCTGGGGCAGGGGACAATACCCCACAGATACGCAGTATTTT
TRBJ2-3,16,TRBV15,once,NA,CATSRAWSQNTDTQYF,TGTGCCACCAGCAGAGCGTGGAGTCAGAACACAGATACGCAGTATTTT
TRBJ2-7,16,TRBV5-1,NA,TRBD2,CASSWRISGRHYEQYF,TGCGCCAGCAGCTGGAGGATTAGCGGGAGGCACTACGAGCAGTACTTC
TRBJ2-3,15,TRBV7-9,NA,TRBD1,CASRQNRDRADTQYF,TGTGCCAGCAGACAAAACCGGGACAGGGCAGATACGCAGTATTTT
TRBJ2-4,16,TRBV11-2,NA,NA,CASSLWAPRWRDIQYF,TGTGCCAGCAGCTTATGGGCCCCCCGGTGGCGGGACATTCAGTACTTC
TRBJ2-1,12,TRBV5-1,NA,NA,CASSLPYNEQFF,TGCGCCAGCAGCTTGCCGTACAATGAGCAGTTCTTC
TRBJ2-5,17,TRBV5-6,once,NA,CASSYRLDPLDKETQYF,TGTGCCAGCAGCTACCGACTAGACCCCCTTGATAAAGAGACCCAGTACTTC
TRBJ2-7,15,TRBV5-1,NA,TRBD1,CASSLAGQGLDEQYF,TGCGCCAGCAGCTTGGCGGGACAGGGGCTGGACGAGCAGTACTTC
TRBJ2-7,15,TRBV28,NA,TRBD1,CASSSDGTGGREQYF,TGTGCCAGCAGTTCCGACGGGACAGGGGGCCGCGAGCAGTACTTC
TRBJ2-1,15,TRBV5-6,once,NA,CASSLGRSSYNEQFF,TGTGCCAGCAGCTTGGGCCGGAGCTCCTACAATGAGCAGTTCTTC
TRBJ1-4,15,TRBV7-8,NA,NA,CASSPRTATNEKLFF,TGTGCCAGCAGCCCCCGGACAGCAACTAATGAAAAACTGTTTTTT
TRBJ2-7,14,TRBV10-2,NA,NA,CASSESRGFNEQYF,TGCGCCAGCAGTGAGTCGAGAGGGTTCAACGAGCAGTACTTC
TRBJ2-1,19,TRBV7-2,NA,TRBD2,CASSRSGTSGPSSYNEQFF,TGTGCCAGCAGCCGCTCCGGGACTAGCGGGCCCAGCTCCTACAATGAGCAGTTCTTC
TRBJ1-1,14,TRBV7-2,NA,TRBD1,CASSTRDRDTEAFF,TGTGCCAGCAGCACACGGGACAGGGACACTGAAGCTTTCTTT
TRBJ2-2,16,TRBV5-1,NA,NA,CASSLAPGGSTGELFF,TGCGCCAGCAGCTTGGCCCCGGGTGGGAGCACCGGGGAGCTGTTTTTT
TRBJ2-2,16,TRBV27,few,TRBD1,CASSNVRQGFTGELFF,TGTGCCAGCAGTAACGTCCGACAGGGATTCACCGGGGAGCTGTTTTTT
TRBJ2-7,14,TRBV11-2,NA,NA,CASSFGRRNYEQYF,TGTGCCAGCAGCTTTGGGAGGAGAAACTACGAGCAGTACTTC
TRBJ2-1,17,TRBV7-6,once,TRBD1,CASSLPPDRGLGNEQFF,TGTGCCAGCAGCTTACCCCCGGACAGGGGTTTGGGCAATGAGCAGTTCTTC
TRBJ1-2,16,TRBV5-1,NA,TRBD1,CASSSGRDRGRYGYTF,TGCGCCAGCAGCTCGGGCCGGGACAGGGGACGCTATGGCTACACCTTC
TRBJ2-5,13,TRBV4-1,once,NA,CASSRTLQETQYF,TGCGCCAGCAGCAGGACTCTCCAAGAGACCCAGTACTTC
TRBJ2-7,17,TRBV5-4,NA,TRBD2,CASSLAEGRGSSYEQYF,TGTGCCAGCAGCCTAGCGGAAGGGCGGGGCTCCTCCTACGAGCAGTACTTC
TRBJ2-2,16,TRBV5-6,NA,TRBD2,CASSLALAGITGELFF,TGTGCCAGCAGCTTGGCTCTAGCGGGGATCACCGGGGAGCTGTTTTTT
TRBJ1-1,13,TRBV2,NA,NA,CASSLTDHTEAFF,TGTGCCAGCAGCTTGACAGACCACACTGAAGCTTTCTTT
TRBJ1-1,11,TRBV20-1,NA,TRBD1,CSANRTGAAFF,TGCAGTGCTAACCGGACAGGGGCAGCTTTCTTT
TRBJ2-1,18,TRBV4-3,NA,TRBD1,CASSHIVTGGRYYNEQFF,TGCGCCAGCAGCCATATAGTCACAGGGGGAAGGTACTACAATGAGCAGTTCTTC
TRBJ2-3,12,TRBV6-5,NA,NA,CASKEGAGTQYF,TGTGCCAGCAAAGAGGGAGCGGGTACGCAGTATTTT
TRBJ2-3,16,TRBV4-2,NA,NA,CASSHPRDTSPDTQYF,TGTGCCAGCAGCCACCCCAGGGATACAAGTCCAGATACGCAGTATTTT
TRBJ2-1,14,TRBV28,NA,NA,CASSLGSSYNEQFF,TGTGCCAGCAGTTTAGGGAGCTCCTACAATGAGCAGTTCTTC
TRBJ2-7,16,TRBV15,NA,TRBD2,CATSRLSGRISYEQYF,TGTGCCACCAGCAGACTTAGCGGGAGGATCTCCTACGAGCAGTACTTC
TRBJ1-5,12,TRBV7-9,once,NA,CASSSPREPQHF,TGTGCCAGCAGCTCCCCGAGGGAGCCCCAGCATTTT